One and the same sample provided the 12 T cell receptor beta chains below, sequenced in a study of CD8 T cells in ankylosing spondylitis. One entry per CDR3 protein, called by TCRdb with MiXCR from the 5' RACE reads. The sample consists of around 88,000 distinct CDR3 sequences, roughly 8.8% of them appearing once. The sequencing input was blood, either unsorted or a sorted T cell fraction (not recorded which). The receptors were gathered from a male donor with ankylosing spondylitis or in good health (not recorded which).

This clonotype has a count of ten or more. The chain uses TRBV12-5 and TRBJ2-2; unclear D gene. Germline V CDR1 and CDR2: LGHNT, FRNRAP. There are 20 residues in the CDR3. The V and J ends lost 1 base and 1 base respectively, with 22 bases between them. CDR3 nucleotide sequence: TGTGCTAGTGGTTTGGGGGTAAGCCAAAATAACCTCGAGAACACCGGGGAGCTGTTTTTT. This encodes CASGLGVSQNNLENTGELFF.

The J gene is TRBJ2-6, the V gene TRBV7-6, with D unresolved. The CDR3 contains 15 residues. Germline loops: CDR1 SGHVS, CDR2 FNYEAQ. Trimming removed 7 bases at V and 0 bases at J, with 10 bases between. The DNA for the CDR3 is TGTGCCAGCACCCCGGACCTCTCTGGGGCCAACGTCCTGACTTTC. It codes for CASTPDLSGANVLTF.

The rearrangement links TRBV29-1 to TRBJ2-3; D could derive from TRBD1 or TRBD2 (5 bases each). Trimming took off 3 bases at V and 0 bases at J, with 10 bases between the two ends. This CDR3 contains 14 residues. Germline CDR1 SQVTM, CDR2 ANQGSEA. The CDR3 here is CSVEGVGSTDTQYF. CDR3 bases: TGCAGCGTTGAGGGGGTGGGGAGCACAGATACGCAGTATTTT.

This clonotype has a count of ten or more. CDR3 DNA: TGCAGCGTTGCCGGGACGGCTGGTTCTGGCTACACCTTC. The encoded protein is CSVAGTAGSGYTF. The chain is built from TRBV29-1 and TRBJ1-2, with D perhaps TRBD1 (5 bases). V lost 4 bases and J 7 bases, leaving 16 bases between the germline ends. Germline V gene sequence: CDR1 SQVTM, CDR2 ANQGSEA. The CDR3 contains 13 residues.

This sequence joins TRBV5-1 and TRBJ2-1; TRBD1 might be the D (6 bases). Per the germline V gene, CDR1 is SGHRS and CDR2 is YFSETQ. This CDR3 comprises 15 residues. V gave up 0 bases and J gave up 0 bases, with 7 bases separating them. DNA for the CDR3: TGCGCCAGCAGCTTGGCCAGGGGCTCCTACAATGAGCAGTTCTTC. This gives the protein CASSLARGSYNEQFF.

This clonotype appeared many times. This chain joins TRBV21-1 and TRBJ2-7. TRBV21-1 is noted as a pseudogene. The CDR3 covers 15 residues. The CDR3 sequence: CASSIAQIYTYEQYF. The CDR3 DNA follows: TGTGCCAGCAGCATAGCACAGATCTACACCTACGAGCAGTACTTC.

This clonotype has a count of ten or more. CDR3 nucleotide sequence: TGCAGTGCCCCGGGACGCTCGACAGATACGCAGTATTTT. This sequence encodes CSAPGRSTDTQYF. The V call is TRBV20-1, the J call TRBJ2-3; the D call may be TRBD1 or TRBD2 (5 bases each). The ends were cut back, 6 bases at V and 3 bases at J, with 13 bases in the middle. This CDR3 has 13 amino acids. CDR1 DFQATT and CDR2 SNEGSKA come from the germline V gene (reference sequence).

This clonotype occurred many times. The rearrangement joins TRBV5-1 to TRBJ2-2, with D perhaps TRBD1 (5 bases). V shed 3 bases and J shed 0 bases, with 12 bases lying between them. The CDR3 totals 16 residues. Germline V gene sequence: CDR1 SGHRS, CDR2 YFSETQ. CDR3 in DNA: TGCGCCAGCAGCTCCCTGACAGTCGCGAACACCGGGGAGCTGTTTTTT. It codes for CASSSLTVANTGELFF. Full variable domain (remainder filled in from reference TRBV5-1 and TRBJ2-2): KAGVTQTPRYLIKTRGQQVTLSCSPISGHRSVSWYQQTPGQGLQFLFEYFSETQRNKGNFPGRFSGRQFSNSRSEMNVSTLELGDSALYLCASSSLTVANTGELFFGEGSRLTVL.

V is TRBV7-9 and J is TRBJ2-5; no clear D gene. The germline V and J ends were trimmed by 1 base and 7 bases, with 10 bases remaining between them. CDR3 length equals 13 residues. CDR1 and CDR2 (germline): SEHNR, FQNEAQ (reference sequence). CDR3 in DNA: TGTGCCAGCAGCTTAGATTCTAGGGTGACCCAGTACTTC. It encodes CASSLDSRVTQYF.

This clonotype was observed many times. The V gene is TRBV19, the J gene TRBJ2-7, with 7 nucleotides matching TRBD1. The CDR3 consists of 14 residues. Germline V CDR1 and CDR2: LNHDA, SQIVND (reference sequence). Trimming removed 7 bases from V and 5 bases from J; junction bases left unmatched: 11. CDR3 in DNA: TGTGCCAGTAAGGTTCAAGGACAGGCCCACGAGCAGTACTTC. Its translation: CASKVQGQAHEQYF.

The chain carries TRBV5-5 and TRBJ1-1, with D perhaps TRBD1 (5 bases). The CDR3 has 16 amino acids. Germline V lookup: CDR1 SGHKS, CDR2 YYEKEE (reference sequence). Trimming stripped 0 bases from V and 1 base from J, with 13 bases between. In nucleotides, the CDR3 is TGTGCCAGCAGCTTGGGGGGGGGGATGAGGAACACTGAAGCTTTCTTT. This sequence encodes CASSLGGGMRNTEAFF.

The V and J genes are TRBV28 and TRBJ2-3, with 8 bases fitting TRBD2. Unmatched junction bases numbered 10, after V lost 6 bases and J lost 2 bases. The CDR3 consists of 16 residues. CDR1 MDHEN and CDR2 SYDVKM come from the germline V gene. DNA for the CDR3: TGTGCCAGCAGCCAGCGGGGGTACCTTTCCACAGATACGCAGTATTTT. Its protein is CASSQRGYLSTDTQYF.